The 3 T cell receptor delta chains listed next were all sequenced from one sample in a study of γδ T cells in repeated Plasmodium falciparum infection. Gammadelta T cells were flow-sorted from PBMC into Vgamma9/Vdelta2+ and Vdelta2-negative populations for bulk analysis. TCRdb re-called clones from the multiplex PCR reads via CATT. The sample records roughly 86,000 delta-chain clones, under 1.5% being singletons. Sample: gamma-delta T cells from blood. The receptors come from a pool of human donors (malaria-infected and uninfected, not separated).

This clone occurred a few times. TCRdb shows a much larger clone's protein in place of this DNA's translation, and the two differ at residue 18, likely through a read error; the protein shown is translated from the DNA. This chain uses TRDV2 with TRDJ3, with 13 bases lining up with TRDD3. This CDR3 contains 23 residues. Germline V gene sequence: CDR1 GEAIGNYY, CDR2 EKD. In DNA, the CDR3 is TGTGCCTGTGACACCGTTTCGGGACTGGGGGATACGCGGAGCTCCTGGGACATCCGACAGATGTTTTTC. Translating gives CACDTVSGLGDTRSSWDIRQMFF.

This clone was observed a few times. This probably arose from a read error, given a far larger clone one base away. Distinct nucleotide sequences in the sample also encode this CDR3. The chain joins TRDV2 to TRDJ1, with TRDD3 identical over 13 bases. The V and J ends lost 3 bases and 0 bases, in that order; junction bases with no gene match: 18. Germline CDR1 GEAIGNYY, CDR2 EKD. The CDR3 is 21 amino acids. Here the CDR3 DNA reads TGTGCCTGTGACCCTGTACTGGGGGATACGCGCGTGCAATCTTACACCGATAAACTCATCTTT. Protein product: CACDPVLGDTRVQSYTDKLIF.

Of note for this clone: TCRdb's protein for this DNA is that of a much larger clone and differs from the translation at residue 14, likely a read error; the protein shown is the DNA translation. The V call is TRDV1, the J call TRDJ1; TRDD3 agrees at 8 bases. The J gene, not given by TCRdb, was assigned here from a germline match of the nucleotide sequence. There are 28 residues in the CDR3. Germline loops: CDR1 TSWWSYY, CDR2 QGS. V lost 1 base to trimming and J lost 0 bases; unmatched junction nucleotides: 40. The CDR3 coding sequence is TGTGCTCTTGGGGAACGATACTGGGGACTGGGGGCCTACAGGGCCTACAAGGGCCCAAGGGCGTACACCGATAAACTCATCTTT. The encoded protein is CALGERYWGLGAYRAYKGPRAYTDKLIF.